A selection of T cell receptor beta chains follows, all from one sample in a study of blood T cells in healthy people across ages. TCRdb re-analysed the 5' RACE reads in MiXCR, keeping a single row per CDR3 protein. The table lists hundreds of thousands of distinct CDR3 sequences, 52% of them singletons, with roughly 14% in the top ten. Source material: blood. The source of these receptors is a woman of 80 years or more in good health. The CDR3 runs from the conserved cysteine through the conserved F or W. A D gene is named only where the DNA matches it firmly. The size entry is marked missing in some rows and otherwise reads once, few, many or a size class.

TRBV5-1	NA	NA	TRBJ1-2	TGCGCCAGCAGCTTGAGTCAGGGCGCCTATGGCTACACCTTC	CASSLSQGAYGYTF
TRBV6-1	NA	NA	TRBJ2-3	TGTGCCAGCAGTGAACGGGCAGACCTCATACATACGCAGTATTTT	CASSERADLIHTQYF
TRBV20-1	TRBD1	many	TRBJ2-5	TGCAGTGCCCAGGGGGCTGGTTTGAAAGAGACCCAGTACTTC	CSAQGAGLKETQYF
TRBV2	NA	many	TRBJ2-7	TGTGCCAGCACCCATACGAACTCCTACGAGCAGTACTTC	CASTHTNSYEQYF
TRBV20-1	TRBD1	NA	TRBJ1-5	TGCAGTGCGCGGACAGGGGGTTATAGCAATCAGCCCCAGCATTTT	CSARTGGYSNQPQHF
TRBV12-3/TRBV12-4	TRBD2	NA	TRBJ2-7	TGTGCCAGCAGTTTGAGAACTAGCGGGAGGCTTCACTACGAGCAGTACTTC	CASSLRTSGRLHYEQYF
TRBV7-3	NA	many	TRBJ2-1	TGTGCCAGCAGCCTCGACTCCTCCTCCTACAATGAGCAGTTCTTC	CASSLDSSSYNEQFF
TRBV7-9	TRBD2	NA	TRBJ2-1	TGTGGCCGCGGGAGCGGGAGGGTTGAGCAGTTCTTC	CGRGSGRVEQFF
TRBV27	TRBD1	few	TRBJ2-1	TGTGCCAGCAGTTTCTCGGGACAGGGGGGAGGTTATAGGGATGAGCAGTTCTTC	CASSFSGQGGGYRDEQFF
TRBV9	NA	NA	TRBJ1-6	TGTGCCAGCAGCGTAGGGGACGAGGGGGTTTCACTCCTCCACTTT	CASSVGDEGVSLLHF
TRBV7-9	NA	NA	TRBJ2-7	TGTGCCAGCACCAAGGGCTCCTACGAGCAGTACTTC	CASTKGSYEQYF
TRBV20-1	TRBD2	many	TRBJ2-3	TGCAGTGCTAGGGCCACTAGCGGGGGGAGCACAGATACGCAGTATTTT	CSARATSGGSTDTQYF
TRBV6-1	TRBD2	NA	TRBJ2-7	TGTGCCACCGAGGGAAGCGGGAGGCGGTTTGGCGAGCAGTACTTC	CATEGSGRRFGEQYF
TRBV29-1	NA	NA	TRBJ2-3	TGCAGCGTCGTGGGCTTTGGGTACACAGATACGCAGTATTTT	CSVVGFGYTDTQYF
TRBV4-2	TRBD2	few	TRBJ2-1	TGTGCCAGCAGCCACCTAGCTGCGGGGGGTGAGGACAATGAGCAGTTCTTC	CASSHLAAGGEDNEQFF
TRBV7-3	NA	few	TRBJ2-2	TGTGCCAGCAGCTTAATACTGAGCACCGGGGAGCTGTTTTTT	CASSLILSTGELFF
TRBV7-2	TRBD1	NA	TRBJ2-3	TGTGCCAGCAGCTTAGGGGGGACAGGGGCCCTCTTAGGGCAGTATTTT	CASSLGGTGALLGQYF
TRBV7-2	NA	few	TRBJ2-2	TGTGCCAGCAGCTTACGATTGCATCAGAACACCGGGGAGCTGTTTTTT	CASSLRLHQNTGELFF
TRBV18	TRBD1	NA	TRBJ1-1	TGTGTCAGCTCAACGGGACAGGTGAACACTGAAGCTTTCTTT	CVSSTGQVNTEAFF
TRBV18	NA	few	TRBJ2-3	TGTGCCAGCTCACCTGGGAGCGACGAAAGCAAGTATTTT	CASSPGSDESKYF
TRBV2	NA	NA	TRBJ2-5	TGTGCCAGCAGGAACTTGGGGGGCGGGCAAGAGACCCAGTACTTC	CASRNLGGGQETQYF
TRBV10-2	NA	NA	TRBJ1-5	TGCGCCAGCACTCCATTACTAGCTCAGCCCCAGCATTTT	CASTPLLAQPQHF
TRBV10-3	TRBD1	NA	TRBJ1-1	TGTGCCATCAGTGAGGCAGGGGGGGACACTGAAGCTTTCTTT	CAISEAGGDTEAFF
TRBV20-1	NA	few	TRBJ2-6	TGCAGTGCCTTACGGTCAGGGTACTCTGGGGCCAACGTCCTGACTTTC	CSALRSGYSGANVLTF
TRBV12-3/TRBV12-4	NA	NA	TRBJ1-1	TGTGCCAGCAAGGGGACTCTCCCCGGCGGCACTGAAGCTTTCTTT	CASKGTLPGGTEAFF
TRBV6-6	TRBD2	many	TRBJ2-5	TGTGCCAGCAGTTACTCGGCTAGCGGGAGTACAAGGTCGGAGACCCAGTACTTC	CASSYSASGSTRSETQYF
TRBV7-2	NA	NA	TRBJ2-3	TGTGCCAGCAGCTCAGGACTCGTAGAGCCGCAGTATTTT	CASSSGLVEPQYF
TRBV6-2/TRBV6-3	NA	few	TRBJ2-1	TGTGCCAGCAGTACCTGGGACCACGGAGTCAATGAGCAGTTCTTC	CASSTWDHGVNEQFF
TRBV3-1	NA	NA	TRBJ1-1	TGTGCCAGCAGCCCAAACAGGGCCACTGAAGCTTTCTTT	CASSPNRATEAFF
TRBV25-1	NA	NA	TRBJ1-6	TGTGCCAGCAGACAGTCAGGGGTTTCACCCCTCCACTTT	CASRQSGVSPLHF
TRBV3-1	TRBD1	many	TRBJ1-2	TGTGCCAGCAGCCAATTGACAGGGGCAAACTATGGCTACACCTTC	CASSQLTGANYGYTF
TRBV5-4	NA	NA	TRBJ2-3	TGTGCCAGCAGCGTCACAGGGTTTGGGGGTGCAGATACGCAGTATTTT	CASSVTGFGGADTQYF
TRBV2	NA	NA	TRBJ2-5	TGTGCCAGCAGTGAAGAACAGGGACAAGAGACCCAGTACTTC	CASSEEQGQETQYF
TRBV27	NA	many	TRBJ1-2	TGTGCCAGCGGGCAGATCTATGGCTACACCTTC	CASGQIYGYTF
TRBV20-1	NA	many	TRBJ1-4	TGCAGTGCTAGGGGCGCAACTAATGAAAAACTGTTTTTT	CSARGATNEKLFF
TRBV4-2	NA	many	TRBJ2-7	TGTGCCAGCAGCCGGGCGACCTCCTACGAGCAGTACTTC	CASSRATSYEQYF
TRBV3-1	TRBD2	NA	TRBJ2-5	TGTGCCAGCAGCCATACCGCGGGAGCGGAGACCCAGTACTTC	CASSHTAGAETQYF
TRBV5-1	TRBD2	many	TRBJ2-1	TGCGCCAGCAGCATCAAGCGGGAGCGCTCCTACAATGAGCAGTTCTTC	CASSIKRERSYNEQFF
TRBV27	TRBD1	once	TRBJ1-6	TGTGCCAGTACAAGGACAGGCGGATCACCCCTCCACTTT	CASTRTGGSPLHF